Below are 26 T cell receptor beta chains sequenced from a single sample in a study of T-cell reconstitution after alpha-beta-depleted transplantation in children. The study, taken as a whole, reports: One year post-transplant, T-cell counts and diversity were largely derived from T cells produced anew.

Preparation of the TCRbeta library used unique molecular identifiers. MiXCR, applied by TCRdb to the PCR reads, yields one record per CDR3 protein. The repertoire has about 300,000 distinct CDR3 sequences, just over 7.5% of them found once; the top ten carry over 7.5%. Which antigens these TCRs recognize remains unknown. Sequencing used peripheral blood, obtained 360 days after TCRalphabeta/CD19-depleted stem cell transplant. The receptors here all came from a female patient aged 2-15 years who had a stem cell transplant for Fanconi anemia, so the T cells may come from the graft donor.

Many counts were recorded for this clonotype. This rearrangement joins TRBV2 to TRBJ2-5, with TRBD2 matching over 7 bases. The CDR3 runs to 16 residues. V was pared by 0 bases and J by 5 bases, with 9 bases of the junction left unmatched. The germline V gene encodes CDR1 SNHLY and CDR2 FYNNEI. The CDR3 nucleotides are TGTGCCAGCAGTGAAGCGAGGCGGGGGTATCGTGAGACCCAGTACTTC. Translation: CASSEARRGYRETQYF.

This clonotype has ten or more counts. This chain links TRBV20-1 with TRBJ1-2; possible D gene TRBD1, 5 bases. The length of the CDR3 is 12 residues. The V end was cut by 2 bases, the J end by 5 bases, with 9 bases between. Germline CDR1 reads DFQATT; CDR2 reads SNEGSKA (reference sequence). This chain's CDR3 is CSARSSGYGYTF. DNA for the CDR3: TGCAGTGCTAGATCCTCAGGGTATGGCTACACCTTC.

This clonotype was seen repeatedly, ten times or more. The chain links TRBV20-1 to TRBJ1-1, with D perhaps matching TRBD1 (6 bases). CDR1 DFQATT and CDR2 SNEGSKA come from the germline V gene (reference sequence). This CDR3 is built from 15 residues. V was cut by 0 bases and J by 3 bases, with 14 bases left in between. The DNA for the CDR3 is TGCAGTGCTAGAGATTTCGGGAGGGGGGACACTGAAGCTTTCTTT. This codes for CSARDFGRGDTEAFF.

This clonotype was observed a few times. The J gene is TRBJ1-1, the V gene TRBV27; D possibly corresponds to TRBD1 (5 bases). V was cut by 6 bases and J by 1 base, with 15 bases left in between. Germline CDR1 is MNHEY and CDR2 is SMNVEV (reference sequence). The CDR3 is 15 residues long. The CDR3 loop reads CASRRKPQGNTEAFF. In nucleotides, the CDR3 is TGTGCCAGCAGACGCAAACCCCAGGGGAACACTGAAGCTTTCTTT.

The chain carries TRBV6-1 and TRBJ2-5; D unclear. V was cut by 5 bases and J by 0 bases, with 7 bases left in between. The germline V gene has CDR1 MNHNS and CDR2 SASEGT. This CDR3 is 13 amino acids long. The CDR3 DNA follows: TGTGCCAGCAGTCACAGCGACCAAGAGACCCAGTACTTC. The encoded protein is CASSHSDQETQYF.

The chain links TRBV20-1 to TRBJ2-7, with D perhaps TRBD2 (7 bases). Germline lookup yields CDR1 DFQATT and CDR2 SNEGSKA (reference sequence). V dropped 0 bases and J dropped 0 bases, with 18 bases sitting between them. This CDR3 comprises 17 residues. CDR3 DNA: TGCAGTGCTAGAGAAAGTGATGGGAGGGGGAGCTCCTACGAGCAGTACTTC. Its translation: CSARESDGRGSSYEQYF.

This rearrangement joins TRBV15 to TRBJ2-1; D not resolved. V lost 3 bases, J lost 0 bases, and 12 bases lay in between. The germline V gene has CDR1 LNHNV and CDR2 YYDKDF (reference sequence). The length of the CDR3 is 16 residues. CDR3: CATSRGPPRSYNEQFF. The DNA of the CDR3 is TGTGCCACCAGCAGGGGCCCCCCCCGCTCCTACAATGAGCAGTTCTTC.

This clonotype has only a few counts. The rearrangement links TRBV9 to TRBJ2-3, with D perhaps TRBD2 (7 bases). CDR1 is SGDLS, CDR2 YYNGEE, per germline. CDR3 length: 15 amino acids. With 4 bases removed from V and 3 bases from J, the gap between germline ends came to 15 bases. The CDR3 DNA is TGTGCCAGCAGCCAACCGGGGGGCGGGACAGATACGCAGTATTTT. It specifies CASSQPGGGTDTQYF.

The V call is TRBV15, the J call TRBJ2-7; perhaps TRBD2 as D (5 bases). Germline V gene sequence: CDR1 LNHNV, CDR2 YYDKDF (reference sequence). This CDR3 is 15 amino acids long. Trimming took off 1 base at V and 1 base at J, with 11 bases between the two ends. CDR3 loop: CATSRAASWSYEQYF. The DNA for the CDR3 is TGTGCCACCAGCAGAGCGGCTAGCTGGTCCTACGAGCAGTACTTC.

The sample holds a few counts of this clonotype. This chain uses TRBV2 with TRBJ1-1, with D unclear. V was shortened by 6 bases and J by 1 base, with 18 bases between the two germline ends. The CDR3 covers 16 residues. Germline V gene data show CDR1 as SNHLY and CDR2 as FYNNEI. CDR3 nucleotides: TGTGCCAGCAGCTTCCTTGGGTTCCAGGCGAACACTGAAGCTTTCTTT. Translation: CASSFLGFQANTEAFF.

This clonotype was recorded a few times. J is TRBJ2-5 and V is TRBV11-2, with D unresolved. This CDR3 has 15 residues. Germline V lookup: CDR1 SGHAT, CDR2 FQNNGV. V lost 5 bases to trimming and J lost 1 base, with 14 bases between them. CDR3: CASSAGAQPQETQYF. The CDR3 nucleotides are TGTGCCAGCAGCGCCGGCGCTCAGCCCCAAGAGACCCAGTACTTC.

This clonotype has a count of ten or more. The rearrangement uses TRBV20-1 and TRBJ2-3; TRBD2 might be the D (6 bases). V was pared by 6 bases and J by 1 base, with 17 bases between. Germline CDR1 and CDR2: DFQATT and SNEGSKA (reference sequence). This CDR3 has 15 residues. CDR3 residues: CSAVGGPKGTDTQYF. In nucleotides, the CDR3 is TGCAGTGCCGTCGGAGGGCCGAAGGGCACAGATACGCAGTATTTT.

This clonotype came up many times. The rearrangement joins TRBV4-3 to TRBJ2-1; the match to TRBD1 covers 9 bases. Trimming at V came to 5 bases and at J to 8 bases, leaving 10 bases not matched to a gene. The CDR3 sequence is 15 residues long. The V gene's germline CDR1 is LGHNA and CDR2 YSLEER. This CDR3 is CASSFRDRDGYEQFF. Here the CDR3 DNA reads TGCGCCAGCAGCTTCCGGGACAGGGATGGGTATGAGCAGTTCTTC.

This clonotype was seen many times. The V gene is TRBV12-3 or TRBV12-4, the J gene TRBJ2-3; D not certain. V dropped 6 bases and J dropped 0 bases, with 10 bases sitting between them. The CDR3 length is 14 residues. DNA for the CDR3: TGTGCCAGCAGGCGGACCGCTAGCACAGATACGCAGTATTTT. Amino acids: CASRRTASTDTQYF.

This clonotype was found a few times. The CDR3 here is CATEGTDTQYF. In DNA, the CDR3 is TGTGCCACCGAGGGGACAGATACGCAGTATTTT. The chain employs TRBV3-1 and TRBJ2-3; D is perhaps TRBD1 or TRBD2 (5 bases each). The V end lost 10 bases, the J end lost 3 bases, and 8 bases lay between the germline ends. The germline CDR1 and CDR2 sequences are LGHDT and YNNKEL (reference sequence). The CDR3 loop spans 11 amino acids.

This clonotype was seen at least ten times. A read error may account for a junction end that differs from germline. This sequence joins TRBV5-1 and TRBJ2-7; 8 nucleotides agree with TRBD1. This CDR3 contains 14 residues. CDR1 SGHRS and CDR2 YFSETQ come from the germline V gene. The CDR3: CASSSGTGSYEQYF. CDR3 coding DNA: TGTGCCAGCAGTTCCGGGACAGGCTCCTACGAGCAGTACTTC.

This clonotype occurred a few times. The chain couples TRBV27 to TRBJ2-1, with D possibly being TRBD1 (6 bases). Trimming took off 5 bases at V and 4 bases at J, with 9 bases between the two ends. CDR1 and CDR2 from the germline V gene are MNHEY and SMNVEV (reference sequence). The CDR3 contains 13 residues. The CDR3 DNA follows: TGTGCCAGCAGTCACAGGGAATACAATGAGCAGTTCTTC. This gives the protein CASSHREYNEQFF.

There are many counts of this clonotype. V and J are TRBV12-3 or TRBV12-4 and TRBJ1-5; 7 bases fit TRBD1. V dropped 5 bases and J dropped 2; count of bases not matched to a gene: 6. There are 15 residues in the CDR3. The CDR3 loop is CASSLRQGGNQPQHF. The CDR3 coding sequence is TGTGCCAGCAGTCTGCGACAGGGAGGCAATCAGCCCCAGCATTTT.

The chain carries TRBV11-2 and TRBJ2-4; D remains unclear. CDR1 is SGHAT, CDR2 FQNNGV, per germline. Between the trimmed V and J ends, which lost 0 bases and 2 bases, there was a span of 8 bases. The CDR3 sequence is 15 residues long. CDR3 region: CASSLDGRTKNIQYF. DNA for the CDR3: TGTGCCAGCAGCTTAGACGGTAGAACCAAAAACATTCAGTACTTC.

This clonotype showed up just a few times. The rearrangement links TRBV4-2 to TRBJ2-1, with a weak D call TRBD1 (5 bases). Germline-derived CDR1 and CDR2 are LGHNA and YNFKEQ. This CDR3 comprises 18 residues. Trimming shortened V by 1 base and J by 0 bases, and 16 bases separated the two germline ends. The CDR3 nucleotides read TGTGCCAGCAGCCAAGGTAGTAGGGGCACCCACTCCTACAATGAGCAGTTCTTC. Translated, it gives CASSQGSRGTHSYNEQFF.

Details on this clonotype: One junction end disagrees with the germline gene, perhaps due to a read error. The chain uses TRBV7-6 and TRBJ1-5, with D tentatively TRBD1 (5 bases). Germline V gene sequence: CDR1 SGHVS, CDR2 FNYEAQ. The CDR3 totals 18 residues. The CDR3 DNA follows: TGTGCCAGCAGTTTAGTACGGGCGGGGTCGGGGGTTCTCCAGCCCCAGCATTTT. It translates to CASSLVRAGSGVLQPQHF. Filled out from reference TRBV7-6 and TRBJ1-5, the complete variable domain reads GAGVSQSPRYKVTKRGQDVALRCDPISGHVSLYWYRQALGQGPEFLTYFNYEAQQDKSGLPNDRFSAERPEGSISTLTIQRTEQRDSAMYRCASSLVRAGSGVLQPQHFGDGTRLSIL.

In DNA form, the CDR3 reads TGTGCCAGCAGCCCATACTGGGCAGGGGCTATTGATGGCTACACCTTC. Translation gives CASSPYWAGAIDGYTF. This chain links TRBV7-8 with TRBJ1-2; a possible D gene is TRBD1 (6 bases). Trimming removed 5 bases from V and 6 bases from J, with 22 bases in between. CDR1 SGHVS and CDR2 FQNEAQ come from the germline V gene. The CDR3 length is 16 residues.

Only one count was recorded for this clonotype. The chain combines TRBV20-1 with TRBJ1-5; maybe TRBD1 (5 bases). Germline V gives CDR1 DFQATT, CDR2 SNEGSKA (reference sequence). V was trimmed by 5 bases and J by 0 bases, leaving 17 bases between them. This CDR3 region has 16 residues. The CDR3 bases are TGCAGTGCTGCCCCCGACAGTCCTTATAGCAATCAGCCCCAGCATTTT. Translation gives CSAAPDSPYSNQPQHF.

This clonotype was seen repeatedly, ten times or more. J is TRBJ1-1 and V is TRBV10-3; 8 nucleotides align to TRBD1. Germline V gene lookup returns CDR1 ENHRY and CDR2 SYGVKD. After removal of 7 bases from V and 6 bases from J, the junction contained 7 bases not matched to a gene. This CDR3 region has 13 residues. The CDR3 loop is CAITLDRGAEAFF. In nucleotides, the CDR3 is TGTGCCATCACCCTCGACAGGGGCGCTGAAGCTTTCTTT.

This clonotype was counted many times. The rearrangement joins TRBV4-1 to TRBJ1-1; 7 bases fit TRBD1. This CDR3 comprises 14 residues. The V gene's germline CDR1 is MGHRA and CDR2 YSYEKL. J gave up 4 bases and V 2 bases, and 4 bases lay outside the gene matches. The CDR3 here is CASSQPDRSTEAFF. In DNA, the CDR3 is TGCGCCAGCAGCCAACCGGACAGGTCCACTGAAGCTTTCTTT.

This clonotype was recorded once. This chain uses TRBV27 with TRBJ1-2; D is unclear. V shed 5 bases and J shed 0 bases, with 16 bases lying between them. CDR3 length: 16 amino acids. The V gene's germline CDR1 is MNHEY and CDR2 SMNVEV (reference sequence). For the CDR3, the DNA is TGTGCCAGCAGTGCTGATACCCCACCAGCTAACTATGGCTACACCTTC. As protein: CASSADTPPANYGYTF.